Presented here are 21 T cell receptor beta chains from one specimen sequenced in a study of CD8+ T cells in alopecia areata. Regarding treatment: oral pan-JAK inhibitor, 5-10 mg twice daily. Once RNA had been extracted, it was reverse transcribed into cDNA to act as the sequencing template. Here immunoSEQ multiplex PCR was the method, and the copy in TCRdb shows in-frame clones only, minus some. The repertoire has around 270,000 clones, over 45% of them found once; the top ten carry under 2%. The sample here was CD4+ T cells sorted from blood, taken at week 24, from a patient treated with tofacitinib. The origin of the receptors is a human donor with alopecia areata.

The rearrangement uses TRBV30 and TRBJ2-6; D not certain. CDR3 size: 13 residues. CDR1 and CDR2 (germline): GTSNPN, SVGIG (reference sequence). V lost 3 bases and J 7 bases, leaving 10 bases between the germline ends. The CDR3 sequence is CAWRASSANVLTF. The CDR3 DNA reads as TGTGCCTGGAGGGCTAGTAGTGCCAACGTCCTGACTTTC.

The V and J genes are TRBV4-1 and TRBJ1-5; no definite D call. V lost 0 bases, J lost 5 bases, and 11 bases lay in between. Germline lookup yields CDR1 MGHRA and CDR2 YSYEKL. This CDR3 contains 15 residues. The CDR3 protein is CASSQDGRPDQPQHF. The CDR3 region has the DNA TGCGCCAGCAGCCAAGATGGGCGCCCCGATCAGCCCCAGCATTTT.

As DNA, the CDR3 is TGTGCCACCAGGACAGACCAGGGGCGGACCAATTCACCCCTCCACTTT. Translation: CATRTDQGRTNSPLHF. This chain joins TRBV15 and TRBJ1-6, with D possibly being TRBD1 (6 bases). Germline CDR1 is LNHNV and CDR2 is YYDKDF (reference sequence). Between the trimmed V and J ends, which lost 6 bases and 7 bases, there was a span of 19 bases. The CDR3 runs to 16 residues. The full variable domain, in which reference TRBV15 and TRBJ1-6 provide the parts outside the CDR3, is DAMVIQNPRYQVTQFGKPVTLSCSQTLNHNVMYWYQQKSSQAPKLLFHYYDKDFNNEADTPDNFQSRRPNTSFCFLDIRSPGLGDTAMYLCATRTDQGRTNSPLHFGNGTRLTVT.

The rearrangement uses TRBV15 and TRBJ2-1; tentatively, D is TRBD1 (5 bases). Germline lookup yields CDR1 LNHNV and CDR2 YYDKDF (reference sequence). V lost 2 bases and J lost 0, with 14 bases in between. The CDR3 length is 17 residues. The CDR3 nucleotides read TGTGCCACCAGCAGACTAGACAGTGGCCTCTCCTACAATGAGCAGTTCTTC. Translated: CATSRLDSGLSYNEQFF.

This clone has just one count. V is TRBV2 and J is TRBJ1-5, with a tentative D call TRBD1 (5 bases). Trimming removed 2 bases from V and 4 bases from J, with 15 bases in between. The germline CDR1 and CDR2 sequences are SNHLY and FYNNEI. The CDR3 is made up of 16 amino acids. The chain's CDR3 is CASSESGTPNNQPQHF. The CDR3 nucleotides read TGTGCCAGCAGTGAATCAGGGACTCCCAATAATCAGCCCCAGCATTTT.

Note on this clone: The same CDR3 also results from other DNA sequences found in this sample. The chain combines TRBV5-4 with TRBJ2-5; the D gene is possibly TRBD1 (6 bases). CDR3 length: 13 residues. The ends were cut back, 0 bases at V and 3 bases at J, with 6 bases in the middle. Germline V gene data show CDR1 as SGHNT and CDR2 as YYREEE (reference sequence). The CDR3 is CASSLGQEETQYF. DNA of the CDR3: TGTGCCAGCAGCTTGGGACAGGAAGAGACCCAGTACTTC.

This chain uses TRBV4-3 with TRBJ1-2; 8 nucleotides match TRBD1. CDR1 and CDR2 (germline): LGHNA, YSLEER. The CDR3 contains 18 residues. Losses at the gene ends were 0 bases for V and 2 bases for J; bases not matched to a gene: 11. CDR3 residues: CASSQDPGTGGRNYGYTF. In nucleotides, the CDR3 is TGCGCCAGCAGCCAAGATCCCGGGACAGGTGGACGGAACTATGGCTACACCTTC.

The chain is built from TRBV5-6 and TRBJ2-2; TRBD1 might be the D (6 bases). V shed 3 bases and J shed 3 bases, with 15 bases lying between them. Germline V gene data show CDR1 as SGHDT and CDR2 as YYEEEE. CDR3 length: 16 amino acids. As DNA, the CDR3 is TGTGCCAGCAGCTCCCCCAGGACAGTCGACACCGGGGAGCTGTTTTTT. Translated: CASSSPRTVDTGELFF.

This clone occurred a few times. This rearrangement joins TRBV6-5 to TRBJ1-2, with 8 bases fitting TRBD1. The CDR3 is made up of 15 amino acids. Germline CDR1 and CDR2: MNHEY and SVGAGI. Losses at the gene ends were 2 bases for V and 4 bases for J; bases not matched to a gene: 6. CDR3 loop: CASSYAQQGGYGYTF. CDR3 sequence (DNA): TGTGCCAGCAGTTACGCCCAACAGGGGGGCTATGGCTACACCTTC.

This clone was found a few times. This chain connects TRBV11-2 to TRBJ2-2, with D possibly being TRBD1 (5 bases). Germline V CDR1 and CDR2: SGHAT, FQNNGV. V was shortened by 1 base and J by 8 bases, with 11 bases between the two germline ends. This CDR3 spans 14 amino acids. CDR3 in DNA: TGTGCCAGCAGCTTAGTACGGACACCGGGGGAGCTGTTTTTT. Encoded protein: CASSLVRTPGELFF. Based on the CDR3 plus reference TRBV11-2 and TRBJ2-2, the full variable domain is EAGVAQSPRYKIIEKRQSVAFWCNPISGHATLYWYQQILGQGPKLLIQFQNNGVVDDSQLPKDRFSAERLKGVDSTLKIQPAKLEDSAVYLCASSLVRTPGELFFGEGSRLTVL.

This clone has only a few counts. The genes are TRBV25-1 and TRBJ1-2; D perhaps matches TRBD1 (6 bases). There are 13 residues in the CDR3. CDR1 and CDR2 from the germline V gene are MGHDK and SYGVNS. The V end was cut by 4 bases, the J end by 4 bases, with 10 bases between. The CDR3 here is CASSAPDSYGYTF. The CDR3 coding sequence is TGTGCCAGCAGTGCACCGGACAGCTATGGCTACACCTTC.

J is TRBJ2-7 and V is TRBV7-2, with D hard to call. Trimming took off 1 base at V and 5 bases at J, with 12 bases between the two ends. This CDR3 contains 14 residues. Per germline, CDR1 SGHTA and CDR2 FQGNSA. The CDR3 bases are TGTGCCAGCAGCTTAGGGTCAGGCTGGGACGAGCAGTACTTC. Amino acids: CASSLGSGWDEQYF.

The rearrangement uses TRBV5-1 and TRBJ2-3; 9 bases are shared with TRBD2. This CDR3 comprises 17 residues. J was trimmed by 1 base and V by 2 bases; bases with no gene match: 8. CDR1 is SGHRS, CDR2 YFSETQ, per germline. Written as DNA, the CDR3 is TGCGCCAGCAGCTTTACATCGTCTAGCGGGGGCACAGATACGCAGTATTTT. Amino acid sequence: CASSFTSSSGGTDTQYF.

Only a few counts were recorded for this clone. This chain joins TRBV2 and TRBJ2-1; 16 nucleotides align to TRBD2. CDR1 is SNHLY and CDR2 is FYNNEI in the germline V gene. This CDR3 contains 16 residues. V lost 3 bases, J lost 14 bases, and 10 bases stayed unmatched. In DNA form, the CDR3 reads TGTGCCAGCAGTGAGACAGCGGGACTAGCGGGGGGGCCGGAGTTCTTC. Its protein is CASSETAGLAGGPEFF. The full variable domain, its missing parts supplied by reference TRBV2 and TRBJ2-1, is EPEVTQTPSHQVTQMGQEVILRCVPISNHLYFYWYRQILGQKVEFLVSFYNNEISEKSEIFDDQFSVERPDGSNFTLKIRSTKLEDSAMYFCASSETAGLAGGPEFFGPGTRLTVL.

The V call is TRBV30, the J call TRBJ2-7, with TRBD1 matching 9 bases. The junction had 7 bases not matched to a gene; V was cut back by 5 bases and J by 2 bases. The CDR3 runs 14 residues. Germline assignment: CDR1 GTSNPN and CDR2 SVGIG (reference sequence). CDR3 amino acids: CAWYRTGETYEQYF. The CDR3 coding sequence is TGTGCCTGGTACCGGACAGGGGAAACCTACGAGCAGTACTTC.

CDR3 DNA: TGTGCCACCAACAGGGGACCCTCCTACGAGCAGTACTTC. It codes for CATNRGPSYEQYF. J is TRBJ2-7 and V is TRBV7-9, with 7 bases lining up with TRBD1. In germline, CDR1 is SEHNR, CDR2 FQNEAQ (reference sequence). This CDR3 comprises 13 residues. The J segment lost 0 bases and the V segment lost 10 bases, leaving 6 bases of the junction unmatched.

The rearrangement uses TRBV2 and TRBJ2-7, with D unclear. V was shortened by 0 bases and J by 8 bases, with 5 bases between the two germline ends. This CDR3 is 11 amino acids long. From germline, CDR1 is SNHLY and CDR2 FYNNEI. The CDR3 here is CASSEAVQQYF. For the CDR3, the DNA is TGTGCCAGCAGTGAAGCAGTCCAGCAGTACTTC.

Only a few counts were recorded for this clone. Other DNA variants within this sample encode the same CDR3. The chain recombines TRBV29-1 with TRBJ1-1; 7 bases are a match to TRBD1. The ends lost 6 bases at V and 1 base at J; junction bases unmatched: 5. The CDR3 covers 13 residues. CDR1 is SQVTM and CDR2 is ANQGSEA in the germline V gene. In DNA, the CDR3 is TGCAGCGTGGAAACAGGGGCGAACACTGAAGCTTTCTTT. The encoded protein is CSVETGANTEAFF. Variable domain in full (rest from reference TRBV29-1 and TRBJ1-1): SAVISQKPSRDICQRGTSLTIQCQVDSQVTMMFWYRQQPGQSLTLIATANQGSEATYESGFVIDKFPISRPNLTFSTLTVSNMSPEDSSIYLCSVETGANTEAFFGQGTRLTVV.

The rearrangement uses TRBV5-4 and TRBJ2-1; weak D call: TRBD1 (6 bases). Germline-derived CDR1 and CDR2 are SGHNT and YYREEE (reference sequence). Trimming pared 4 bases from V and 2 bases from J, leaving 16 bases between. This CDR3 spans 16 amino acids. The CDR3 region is CASSQKQGSAYNEQFF. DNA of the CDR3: TGTGCCAGCAGCCAAAAACAGGGTTCAGCCTACAATGAGCAGTTCTTC.

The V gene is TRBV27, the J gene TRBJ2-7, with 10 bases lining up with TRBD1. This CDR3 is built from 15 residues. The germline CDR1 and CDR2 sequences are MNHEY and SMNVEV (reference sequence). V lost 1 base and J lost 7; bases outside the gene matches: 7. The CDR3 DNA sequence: TGTGCCAGCAGTTTATTTGGGACAGGGGCGGTAGAGCAGTACTTC. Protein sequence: CASSLFGTGAVEQYF.

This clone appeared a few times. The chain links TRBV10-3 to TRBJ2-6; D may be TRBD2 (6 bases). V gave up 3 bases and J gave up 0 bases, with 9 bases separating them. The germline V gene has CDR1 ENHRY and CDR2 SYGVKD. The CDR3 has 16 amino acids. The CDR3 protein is CAISDGRSSGANVLTF. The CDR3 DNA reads TGTGCCATCAGTGATGGGAGGTCCTCTGGGGCCAACGTCCTGACTTTC.